This TCR beta chain derives from a study of T cell responses to AZD1222 COVID-19 vaccine. Overall study results and limits: Rises in breadth and depth of Spike-specific TCRs came after two AZD1222 doses.

To note about this clone: Its specificity is unknown.

Libraries were prepared by immunoSEQ multiplex PCR; TCRdb keeps only in-frame clonotypes and omits some of them. The sample lists some 140,000 clones; 93% were seen once. The specimen was peripheral blood, collected on day 0 of AZD1222 vaccination. This clonotype originated in an adult in good health.

The CDR3 nucleotides are TGTGCCAGCAGTTACGCAACTAGCGGGGGTGCGGGGGAGCTGTTTTTT. It codes for CASSYATSGGAGELFF. This chain links TRBV6-5 with TRBJ2-2; 11 bases agree with TRBD2. This CDR3 spans 16 amino acids. With 2 bases clipped from V and 8 bases from J, the junction kept 7 bases outside the gene matches. Germline V gene data show CDR1 as MNHEY and CDR2 as SVGAGI.